Presented here are 30 T cell receptor beta chains from one specimen sequenced in a study of shared clonotypes between healthy human individuals (dated by TCRdb to 2018 to 2021). The library came from the immunoSEQ multiplex PCR assay. Here the immuneACCESS table is served through TCRdb, limited to in-frame sequences with V and J called. Missing clones are a known gap in these copies; in checked studies unresolved V genes cover under half, and the rest lacks a known reason. The sample records about 2.2 million clones, 80% to 95% of which are singletons. More than 1.5% of the sample is in the top ten clones. CD8 naive samples consisted of CD45RO-negative cells that were positively selected for CCR7, yielding a CD45RA+CCR7+ population without TemRA cells. The sequencing input was naive CD8+ T cells from PBMCs. The sample's cell subset or site label is to be understood as: CD45RA+CCR7+. The source of these receptors is a man between 18 and 29 years old in good health. Some clones in this sample may be carry-over from other donors' samples.

The chain uses TRBV6-5 and TRBJ1-2; maybe TRBD1 (5 bases). CDR1 and CDR2 from the germline V gene are MNHEY and SVGAGI. The V gene lost 2 bases and the J gene lost 2 bases, with 9 bases spanning the gap. This CDR3 comprises 14 residues. The CDR3 here is CASSYRAGNYGYTF. CDR3 sequence (DNA): TGTGCCAGCAGTTACCGGGCAGGGAACTATGGCTACACCTTC.

The rearrangement joins TRBV27 to TRBJ2-2, with 7 positions matching TRBD2. V lost 3 bases to trimming and J lost 1 base; unmatched junction nucleotides: 5. CDR1 is MNHEY, CDR2 SMNVEV, per germline (reference sequence). The CDR3 is 16 amino acids. This CDR3 reads CASSFGPGGNTGELFF. The CDR3 nucleotides read TGTGCCAGCAGTTTCGGCCCGGGAGGGAACACCGGGGAGCTGTTTTTT.

Of note for this clone: Other DNA sequences of this sample code for an identical CDR3. This chain links TRBV5-6 with TRBJ2-2, with no clear D. The germline CDR1 and CDR2 sequences are SGHDT and YYEEEE. V was trimmed by 0 bases and J by 0 bases, leaving 3 bases between them. This CDR3 comprises 14 residues. The CDR3 DNA reads as TGTGCCAGCAGCTTGGCCGCGAACACCGGGGAGCTGTTTTTT. This gives the protein CASSLAANTGELFF. The full variable domain, its missing parts supplied by reference TRBV5-6 and TRBJ2-2, is DAGVTQSPTHLIKTRGQQVTLRCSPKSGHDTVSWYQQALGQGPQFIFQYYEEEERQRGNFPDRFSGHQFPNYSSELNVNALLLGDSALYLCASSLAANTGELFFGEGSRLTVL.

For this clone: Other DNA sequences in the sample encode the same CDR3. The chain has TRBV27 and TRBJ2-7, with 7 positions matching TRBD2. V dropped 5 bases and J dropped 0; count of bases not matched to a gene: 7. The CDR3 covers 15 residues. CDR1 and CDR2 (germline): MNHEY, SMNVEV (reference sequence). The CDR3 here is CASSPRTRSSYEQYF. CDR3 DNA: TGTGCCAGCAGTCCAAGGACTAGGAGCTCCTACGAGCAGTACTTC.

V gene TRBV28 combines with J gene TRBJ2-2, with 14 bases matching TRBD2. The V gene end was trimmed by 8 bases and the J gene end by 5 bases; junction bases not matched to a gene: 7. The germline V gene has CDR1 MDHEN and CDR2 SYDVKM. CDR3 size: 16 residues. CDR3 amino acids: CASSGLAGVRTGELFF. CDR3 nucleotide sequence: TGTGCCAGCTCGGGACTAGCGGGAGTTAGGACCGGGGAGCTGTTTTTT. Supplemented by reference TRBV28 and TRBJ2-2, the full variable domain reads DVKVTQSSRYLVKRTGEKVFLECVQDMDHENMFWYRQDPGLGLRLIYFSYDVKMKEKGDIPEGYSVSREKKERFSLILESASTNQTSMYLCASSGLAGVRTGELFFGEGSRLTVL.

The rearrangement uses TRBV27 and TRBJ2-7; 9 bases match TRBD2. The length of the CDR3 is 13 residues. The V gene's germline CDR1 is MNHEY and CDR2 SMNVEV (reference sequence). V was pared by 6 bases and J by 7 bases, with 7 bases of the junction left unmatched. The CDR3 nucleotides are TGTGCCAGCAGCCCAGCGGGGGGCTGGGAGCAGTACTTC. It translates to CASSPAGGWEQYF.

V usage is TRBV5-6 and J usage is TRBJ2-1, with 7 bases lining up with TRBD2. Per the germline V gene, CDR1 is SGHDT and CDR2 is YYEEEE. V lost 2 bases and J lost 0; bases outside the gene matches: 5. CDR3 length equals 16 residues. This chain's CDR3 is CASSFPRESSYNEQFF. Here the CDR3 DNA reads TGTGCCAGCAGCTTTCCGCGGGAGAGCTCCTACAATGAGCAGTTCTTC. Drawing the rest from reference TRBV5-6 and TRBJ2-1, the complete variable domain is DAGVTQSPTHLIKTRGQQVTLRCSPKSGHDTVSWYQQALGQGPQFIFQYYEEEERQRGNFPDRFSGHQFPNYSSELNVNALLLGDSALYLCASSFPRESSYNEQFFGPGTRLTVL.

The chain joins TRBV19 to TRBJ1-1; a weak D match, TRBD1 (6 bases). Germline CDR1 and CDR2: LNHDA and SQIVND (reference sequence). V lost 6 bases and J 0 bases, leaving 23 bases between the germline ends. This CDR3 spans 18 amino acids. Here the CDR3 reads CASRAVAGAPPMNTEAFF. The CDR3 DNA follows: TGTGCCAGTAGAGCTGTTGCGGGGGCGCCCCCTATGAACACTGAAGCTTTCTTT.

The genes are TRBV4-2 and TRBJ2-3; 13 nucleotides agree with TRBD2. With 3 bases clipped from V and 7 bases from J, the junction kept 4 bases outside the gene matches. The V gene's germline CDR1 is LGHNA and CDR2 YNFKEQ. CDR3 length: 15 amino acids. DNA of the CDR3: TGTGCCAGCAGCCACCGACTAGCGGGAGGCTATACGCAGTATTTT. Residues: CASSHRLAGGYTQYF.

This clone was observed a single time. The V and J genes are TRBV11-2 and TRBJ2-1, with a possible D match to TRBD2 (6 bases). V was pared by 2 bases and J by 5 bases, with 13 bases between. The CDR3 sequence is 15 residues long. CDR1 and CDR2 from the germline V gene are SGHAT and FQNNGV. In DNA form, the CDR3 reads TGTGCCAGCAGCTTACGGGCGGGATCCCACAATGAGCAGTTCTTC. Encoded protein: CASSLRAGSHNEQFF. The full variable domain, rest sourced from reference TRBV11-2 and TRBJ2-1, is EAGVAQSPRYKIIEKRQSVAFWCNPISGHATLYWYQQILGQGPKLLIQFQNNGVVDDSQLPKDRFSAERLKGVDSTLKIQPAKLEDSAVYLCASSLRAGSHNEQFFGPGTRLTVL.

The chain combines TRBV29-1 with TRBJ2-1, with unresolved D. V was trimmed by 5 bases and J by 9 bases, leaving 11 bases between them. Looked up from germline, CDR1 is SQVTM and CDR2 is ANQGSEA. This CDR3 region has 11 residues. The CDR3 sequence is CSVKKGFEQFF. For the CDR3, the DNA is TGCAGCGTTAAAAAGGGATTTGAGCAGTTCTTC.

The chain employs TRBV5-1 and TRBJ2-1; D may be TRBD1 (8 bases). The V gene lost 0 bases and the J gene lost 3 bases, with 13 bases spanning the gap. The CDR3 runs 16 residues. In germline, CDR1 is SGHRS, CDR2 YFSETQ. The CDR3 DNA follows: TGCGCCAGCAGCTTGGCTAGCGGACAGGGCTACAATGAGCAGTTCTTC. Amino acid sequence: CASSLASGQGYNEQFF.

The rearrangement uses TRBV11-2 and TRBJ2-1; 7 nucleotides agree with TRBD2. The germline gives CDR1 SGHAT, CDR2 FQNNGV. This CDR3 spans 13 amino acids. Trimming cost V 3 bases and J 8 bases; bases outside gene matches: 4. The CDR3 sequence is CASSFTSEYEQFF. CDR3 nucleotides: TGTGCCAGCAGCTTTACTAGCGAGTATGAGCAGTTCTTC. The variable domain in full, completed from reference TRBV11-2 and TRBJ2-1, reads EAGVAQSPRYKIIEKRQSVAFWCNPISGHATLYWYQQILGQGPKLLIQFQNNGVVDDSQLPKDRFSAERLKGVDSTLKIQPAKLEDSAVYLCASSFTSEYEQFFGPGTRLTVL.

This sequence joins TRBV5-1 and TRBJ2-5; 11 bases fit TRBD2. Germline V gives CDR1 SGHRS, CDR2 YFSETQ. The CDR3 has 19 amino acids. V was pared by 6 bases and J by 5 bases, with 21 bases of the junction left unmatched. CDR3 sequence (DNA): TGCGCCAGCACCCCGGAGGGAGTAGCGGGAGGGCCCCGTTGGGAGACCCAGTACTTC. This encodes CASTPEGVAGGPRWETQYF.

The genes are TRBV7-9 and TRBJ2-5; D gene ambiguous. Trimming shortened V by 1 base and J by 5 bases, and 11 bases separated the two germline ends. Germline-derived CDR1 and CDR2 are SEHNR and FQNEAQ (reference sequence). The CDR3 runs 14 residues. CDR3 sequence reads: CASSLDTRRETQYF. CDR3 DNA: TGTGCCAGCAGCTTAGACACCCGGCGGGAGACCCAGTACTTC.

This chain uses TRBV27 with TRBJ2-1; D remains unclear. CDR3 size: 14 residues. V was pared by 6 bases and J by 2 bases, with 11 bases between. CDR1 is MNHEY and CDR2 is SMNVEV in the germline V gene (reference sequence). CDR3 DNA: TGTGCCAGCAGCCTCGGGCACACCTACAATGAGCAGTTCTTC. Its protein is CASSLGHTYNEQFF.

This rearrangement joins TRBV7-6 to TRBJ2-5; no clear D gene. The V gene lost 2 bases and the J gene lost 2 bases, with 12 bases spanning the gap. Germline CDR1 SGHVS, CDR2 FNYEAQ. The length of the CDR3 is 15 residues. Here the CDR3 DNA reads TGTGCCAGCAGCTTATGGAACTTACCACAAGAGACCCAGTACTTC. It is translated as CASSLWNLPQETQYF. The entire variable domain, with the rest obtained from reference TRBV7-6 and TRBJ2-5, is as follows: GAGVSQSPRYKVTKRGQDVALRCDPISGHVSLYWYRQALGQGPEFLTYFNYEAQQDKSGLPNDRFSAERPEGSISTLTIQRTEQRDSAMYRCASSLWNLPQETQYFGPGTRLLVL.

CDR3 nucleotides: TGTGCCAGCAGCTTGGATTGGCGGCGTGAGGACAATGAGCAGTTCTTC. Amino acids: CASSLDWRREDNEQFF. The V and J genes are TRBV5-4 and TRBJ2-1; no firm D call. CDR1 and CDR2 (germline): SGHNT, YYREEE (reference sequence). This CDR3 comprises 16 residues. V dropped 0 bases and J dropped 5 bases, with 15 bases sitting between them.

The DNA for the CDR3 is TGTGCCAGCAGTTTGGGGGGGAATTACCAAGAGACCCAGTACTTC. It codes for CASSLGGNYQETQYF. This rearrangement joins TRBV27 to TRBJ2-5; 7 bases fit TRBD2. The CDR3 consists of 15 residues. From germline, CDR1 is MNHEY and CDR2 SMNVEV (reference sequence). V shed 3 bases, J shed 0 bases, and the junction held 4 bases outside the gene matches.

The chain is built from TRBV7-9 and TRBJ2-3; D is unresolved. This CDR3 contains 13 residues. Germline V gives CDR1 SEHNR, CDR2 FQNEAQ (reference sequence). The V and J ends lost 1 base and 4 bases respectively, with 6 bases between them. CDR3 amino acids: CASSLVEADTQYF. The CDR3 nucleotides are TGTGCCAGCAGCTTAGTCGAGGCAGATACGCAGTATTTT.

CDR3 region: CASSTLQSGRASETQYF. For the CDR3, the DNA is TGTGCCAGCAGTACCCTCCAAAGCGGGAGGGCCTCAGAGACCCAGTACTTC. The chain employs TRBV28 and TRBJ2-5; 10 bases agree with TRBD2. Germline lookup yields CDR1 MDHEN and CDR2 SYDVKM. Trimming cost V 5 bases and J 4 bases; bases outside gene matches: 13. The CDR3 sequence is 17 residues long. Full variable domain (remainder filled in from reference TRBV28 and TRBJ2-5): DVKVTQSSRYLVKRTGEKVFLECVQDMDHENMFWYRQDPGLGLRLIYFSYDVKMKEKGDIPEGYSVSREKKERFSLILESASTNQTSMYLCASSTLQSGRASETQYFGPGTRLLVL.

The V gene is TRBV7-9, the J gene TRBJ1-1, with 12 positions matching TRBD1. The V segment lost 5 bases and the J segment 4 bases; nucleotides outside the gene matches: 5. The CDR3 consists of 15 residues. Per germline, CDR1 SEHNR and CDR2 FQNEAQ (reference sequence). The CDR3 loop reads CASSQGQGAVTEAFF. Written as DNA, the CDR3 is TGTGCCAGCAGCCAGGGACAGGGGGCTGTCACTGAAGCTTTCTTT.

The V and J genes are TRBV28 and TRBJ2-7; tentatively, D is TRBD1 (6 bases). V was trimmed by 4 bases and J by 4 bases, leaving 17 bases between them. This CDR3 has 15 amino acids. The germline V gene encodes CDR1 MDHEN and CDR2 SYDVKM. CDR3 loop: CASSSQKQGAYEQYF. CDR3 in DNA: TGTGCCAGCAGTTCACAAAAACAGGGAGCATACGAGCAGTACTTC.

The chain has TRBV27 and TRBJ2-7; D gene ambiguous. This CDR3 has 15 residues. V lost 5 bases to trimming and J lost 1 base, with 15 bases between them. Germline loops: CDR1 MNHEY, CDR2 SMNVEV (reference sequence). The CDR3 nucleotides read TGTGCCAGCAGTGTATACTCCCTAGATTCCTACGAGCAGTACTTC. Amino acids: CASSVYSLDSYEQYF.

V usage is TRBV7-2 and J usage is TRBJ2-1; 9 bases align to TRBD2. This CDR3 spans 16 amino acids. Germline V gene data show CDR1 as SGHTA and CDR2 as FQGNSA. Losses at the gene ends were 1 base for V and 4 bases for J; bases not matched to a gene: 5. DNA for the CDR3: TGTGCCAGCAGCTTAGAGTCTAGCGGGGTTTACAATGAGCAGTTCTTC. It specifies CASSLESSGVYNEQFF.

About this clone: Other nucleotide sequences from this sample produce the same CDR3. This chain uses TRBV7-2 with TRBJ2-1; 13 bases line up with TRBD2. Trimming at V came to 3 bases and at J to 4 bases, leaving 0 bases not matched to a gene. The CDR3 extends over 15 amino acids. The germline CDR1 and CDR2 sequences are SGHTA and FQGNSA. DNA for the CDR3: TGTGCCAGCAGCTTGGGACTAGCGGGATACAATGAGCAGTTCTTC. Protein product: CASSLGLAGYNEQFF.

In the case of this clone: The same CDR3 arises from other DNA sequences in this sample as well. The CDR3 loop reads CSVGGGNYGYTF. CDR3 coding DNA: TGCAGCGTTGGCGGGGGGAACTATGGCTACACCTTC. V usage is TRBV29-1 and J usage is TRBJ1-2; tentatively, D is TRBD1 (5 bases). V lost 4 bases and J lost 2, with 8 bases in between. Per germline, CDR1 SQVTM and CDR2 ANQGSEA. This CDR3 contains 12 residues.

The chain carries TRBV6-4 and TRBJ2-7; 7 bases line up with TRBD1. This CDR3 has 14 amino acids. The germline gives CDR1 MRHNA, CDR2 SNTAGT. Unmatched junction bases numbered 10, after V lost 4 bases and J lost 7 bases. CDR3 nucleotides: TGTGCCAGCAGTGGTCGGGACAGCCCAGGGGAGCAGTACTTC. Translated: CASSGRDSPGEQYF.

The chain recombines TRBV28 with TRBJ1-2, with D possibly TRBD1 on 6 matching bases. V lost 3 bases and J lost 8, with 13 bases in between. CDR1 MDHEN and CDR2 SYDVKM come from the germline V gene. The CDR3 spans 13 residues. The CDR3 region is CASSFAFQGGYTF. In nucleotides, the CDR3 is TGTGCCAGCAGTTTTGCTTTCCAGGGGGGCTACACCTTC.

The J gene is TRBJ1-2, the V gene TRBV19; TRBD1 might be the D (6 bases). CDR3 length: 13 residues. Germline CDR1 reads LNHDA; CDR2 reads SQIVND (reference sequence). V was cut by 9 bases and J by 5 bases, with 16 bases left in between. CDR3 bases: TGTGCCAGCCTGGGACATCGGATATATGGCTACACCTTC. Translation: CASLGHRIYGYTF.